Listed below are T cell receptor beta chains from one sample, sequenced in a study of identical twins. TCRdb called the 5' RACE reads again in MiXCR, with one record for every CDR3 protein. The sample consists of 300,000 to 400,000 distinct CDR3 sequences, roughly 12% of them appearing once. These data were likewise used in another study, on yellow fever vaccine responses in identical twins.

The sample consisted of CD8+ T cells sorted from blood. Source of these receptors: a woman younger than 35 in good health. CDR3s include the opening cysteine and the closing phenylalanine or tryptophan. Each record gives: D gene, J gene, clone size, V gene, CDR3 DNA, CDR3 protein. A D gene is named only where the DNA matches it firmly. Size tells how often a clone was seen (once, few, many) or the class of an expanded clone, and some rows leave it out.

- | TRBJ2-7 | - | TRBV20-1 | TGCAGTGCTAGAGACTTGGGGGGCACATACGAGCAGTACTTC | CSARDLGGTYEQYF
TRBD2 | TRBJ2-1 | few | TRBV19 | TGTGCCAGTAGTATATCCTCTAGCGGCTACAATGAGCAGTTCTTC | CASSISSSGYNEQFF
- | TRBJ1-1 | - | TRBV13 | TGTGCCAGCAGCTGGGACACAGGGAACACTGAAGCTTTCTTT | CASSWDTGNTEAFF
- | TRBJ2-1 | - | TRBV11-2 | TGTGCCAGCAGCTTCGAGACGGAGGCCTACAATGAGCAGTTCTTC | CASSFETEAYNEQFF
- | TRBJ2-1 | - | TRBV21-1 | TGTGCCAGCAGCAAAGGGCCGGGACGGACCTACAATGAGCAGTTCTTC | CASSKGPGRTYNEQFF
- | TRBJ1-5 | few | TRBV27 | TGTGCCAGCAGGGGAGGTGGGCCCCAGCATTTT | CASRGGGPQHF
- | TRBJ2-7 | - | TRBV28 | TGTGCCAGCAGCCCCTGGGGGGAGCAGTACTTC | CASSPWGEQYF
- | TRBJ2-1 | - | TRBV5-6 | TGTGCCAGCAGCTTGGCGGGTAGCTTCTACAATGAGCAGTTCTTC | CASSLAGSFYNEQFF
- | TRBJ2-5 | - | TRBV12-3/TRBV12-4 | TGTGCCAGCAGCTCCGGACGAGGAGAGACCCAGTACTTC | CASSSGRGETQYF
- | TRBJ2-5 | few | TRBV24-1 | TGTGCCACCAGTGCAGGAGAAATCCAAGAGACCCAGTACTTC | CATSAGEIQETQYF
- | TRBJ2-7 | few | TRBV20-1 | TGCAGTGCTAGAGATGGGGGGACGGGTTACGAGCAGTACTTC | CSARDGGTGYEQYF
- | TRBJ2-3 | once | TRBV4-2 | TGTGCCAGCAGCCAAGTGCTTACATCAGATACGCAGTATTTT | CASSQVLTSDTQYF
- | TRBJ2-2 | few | TRBV2 | TGTGCCAGCAGTGAAGAACCGGGGCGCACCGGGGAGCTGTTTTTT | CASSEEPGRTGELFF
- | TRBJ2-4 | few | TRBV29-1 | TGCAGCGTTGAAGATCTTGGGACACTAGCCAAAAACATTCAGTACTTC | CSVEDLGTLAKNIQYF
- | TRBJ2-2 | - | TRBV20-1 | TGCAGTGCTACCTGGCCGGACACCGGGGAGCTGTTTTTT | CSATWPDTGELFF
- | TRBJ1-2 | - | TRBV27 | TGTGCCAGCAGACCTCCGGGCCCGGGAGGCTACACCTTC | CASRPPGPGGYTF
- | TRBJ2-1 | many | TRBV29-1 | TGCAGCGTTGCAGAGACAGATCCCTACAATGAGCAGTTCTTC | CSVAETDPYNEQFF
- | TRBJ1-2 | - | TRBV29-1 | TGCAGCGTTGAAGATCGCCGCGACGGGAACTATGGCTACACCTTC | CSVEDRRDGNYGYTF
- | TRBJ2-5 | few | TRBV20-1 | TGCAGTGCCCCAACAGGGCAAGAGACCCAGTACTTC | CSAPTGQETQYF
- | TRBJ1-5 | - | TRBV6-1 | TGTGCCAGTCCTCAGCAGGCATTAGATAGGAGCAATCAGCCCCAGCATTTT | CASPQQALDRSNQPQHF
- | TRBJ2-3 | once | TRBV28 | TGTGCCAGCAGCGAAAGCGTAGAAAGCACAGATACGCAGTATTTT | CASSESVESTDTQYF
- | TRBJ1-2 | few | TRBV6-5 | TGTGCCAGCAGTTACTCATTATCAGATTATGGCTACACCTTC | CASSYSLSDYGYTF
TRBD2 | TRBJ2-5 | - | TRBV11-2 | TGTGCCAGCAGCCCAGGGACTAGCGGGATAGAGACCCAGTACTTC | CASSPGTSGIETQYF
TRBD2 | TRBJ2-3 | many | TRBV12-3/TRBV12-4 | TGCGCCAGCAGCCCAGGGACTAGCGGCAGCACAGATACGCAGTATTTT | CASSPGTSGSTDTQYF
- | TRBJ1-1 | many | TRBV6-5 | TGTGCCAGCAGTTACTCAATCCTAAACACTGAAGCTTTCTTT | CASSYSILNTEAFF
- | TRBJ1-2 | few | TRBV19 | TGTGCCAGTAGTATGTCCGAGAACTATGGCTACACCTTC | CASSMSENYGYTF
- | TRBJ2-1 | few | TRBV25-1 | TGTGCCAGCAGTGGACTGGGGGAGCAGTTCTTC | CASSGLGEQFF
- | TRBJ1-1 | few | TRBV12-3/TRBV12-4 | TGTGCCAGCAGCCTTGGGGGACCCCATATTATAGAGAACACTGAAGCTTTCTTT | CASSLGGPHIIENTEAFF
TRBD1 | TRBJ1-1 | few | TRBV20-1 | TGCAGTGCGCCCCAGGACAGGGGGCCGACTGAAGCTTTCTTT | CSAPQDRGPTEAFF